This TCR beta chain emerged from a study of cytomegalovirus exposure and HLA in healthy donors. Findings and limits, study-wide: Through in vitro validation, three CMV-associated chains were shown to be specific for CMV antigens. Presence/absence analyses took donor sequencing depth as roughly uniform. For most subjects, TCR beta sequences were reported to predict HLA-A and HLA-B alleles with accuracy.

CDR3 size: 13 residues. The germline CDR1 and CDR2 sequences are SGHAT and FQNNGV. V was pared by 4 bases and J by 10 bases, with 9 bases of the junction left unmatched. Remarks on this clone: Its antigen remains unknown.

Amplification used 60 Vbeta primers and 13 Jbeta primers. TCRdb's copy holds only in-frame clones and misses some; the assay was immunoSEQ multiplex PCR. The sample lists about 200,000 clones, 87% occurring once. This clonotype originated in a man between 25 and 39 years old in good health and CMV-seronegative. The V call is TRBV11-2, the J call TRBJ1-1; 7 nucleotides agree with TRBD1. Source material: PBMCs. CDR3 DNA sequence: TGTGCCAGCAGCTCAGGGGGGATTCTAGGAGCTTTCTTT. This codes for CASSSGGILGAFF.